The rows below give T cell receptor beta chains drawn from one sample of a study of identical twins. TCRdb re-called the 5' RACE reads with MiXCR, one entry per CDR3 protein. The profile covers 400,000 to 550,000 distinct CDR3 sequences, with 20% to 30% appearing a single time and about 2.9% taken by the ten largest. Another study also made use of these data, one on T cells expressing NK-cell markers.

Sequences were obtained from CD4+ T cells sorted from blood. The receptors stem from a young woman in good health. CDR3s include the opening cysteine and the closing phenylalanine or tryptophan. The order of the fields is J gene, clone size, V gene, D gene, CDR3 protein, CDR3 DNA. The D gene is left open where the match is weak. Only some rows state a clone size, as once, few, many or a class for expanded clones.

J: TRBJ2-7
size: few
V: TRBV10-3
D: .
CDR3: CAITTGLGYEQYF
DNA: TGTGCCATCACAACGGGGTTGGGGTACGAGCAGTACTTC

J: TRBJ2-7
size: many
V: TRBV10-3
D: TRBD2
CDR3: CAISQSLAASSYEQYF
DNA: TGTGCCATCAGTCAGAGCCTAGCGGCGAGCTCCTACGAGCAGTACTTC

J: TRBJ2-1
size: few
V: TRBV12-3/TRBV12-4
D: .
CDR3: CASSLNPASSYNEQFF
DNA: TGTGCCAGCAGTTTGAACCCAGCGAGCTCCTACAATGAGCAGTTCTTC

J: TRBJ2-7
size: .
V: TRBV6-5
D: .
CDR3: CASSYSKAGASYEQYF
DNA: TGTGCCAGCAGTTACTCGAAGGCGGGGGCCTCATACGAGCAGTACTTC

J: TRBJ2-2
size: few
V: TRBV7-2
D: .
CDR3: CASSLDLANTGELFF
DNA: TGTGCCAGCAGCTTAGACCTAGCGAACACCGGGGAGCTGTTTTTT

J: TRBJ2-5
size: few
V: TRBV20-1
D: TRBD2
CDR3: CSAPAGREETQYF
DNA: TGCAGTGCCCCCGCAGGGAGGGAAGAGACCCAGTACTTC

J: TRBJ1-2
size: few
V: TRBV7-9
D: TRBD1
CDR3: CASSPNRDRALYGYTF
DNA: TGTGCCAGCAGCCCAAACCGGGACAGGGCGCTTTATGGCTACACCTTC

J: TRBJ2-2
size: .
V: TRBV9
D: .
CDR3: CASSVASIQQNSGELFF
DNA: TGTGCCAGCAGCGTAGCCTCGATCCAGCAGAATTCCGGGGAGCTGTTTTTT

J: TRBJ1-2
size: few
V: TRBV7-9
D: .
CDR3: CASSSALSRGHGYTF
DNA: TGTGCCAGCAGCTCTGCCCTGTCGAGGGGTCACGGCTACACCTTC

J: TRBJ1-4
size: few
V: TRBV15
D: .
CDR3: CATSRERVDGKLFF
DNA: TGTGCCACCAGCAGGGAAAGGGTCGATGGAAAACTGTTTTTT

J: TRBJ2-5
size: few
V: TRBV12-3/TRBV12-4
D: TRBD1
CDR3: CASPHQGQGETQYF
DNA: TGTGCCAGCCCACACCAGGGACAGGGAGAGACCCAGTACTTC

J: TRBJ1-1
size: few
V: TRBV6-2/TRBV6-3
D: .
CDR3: CASSPRGGLTEAFF
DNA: TGTGCCAGCAGTCCGAGGGGGGGTTTGACTGAAGCTTTCTTT

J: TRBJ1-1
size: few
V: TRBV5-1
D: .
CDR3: CASGQGPTEAFF
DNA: TGCGCCAGCGGGCAGGGCCCCACTGAAGCTTTCTTT

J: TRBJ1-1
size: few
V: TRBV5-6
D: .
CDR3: CASSFYNVKNTEAFF
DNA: TGTGCCAGCAGTTTTTACAACGTAAAGAACACTGAAGCTTTCTTT

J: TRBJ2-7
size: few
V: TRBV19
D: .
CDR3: CASSIQDGHYEQYF
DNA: TGTGCCAGTAGTATACAGGACGGGCACTACGAGCAGTACTTC

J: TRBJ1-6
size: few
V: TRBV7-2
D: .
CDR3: CASSLPGRGSPLHF
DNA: TGTGCCAGCAGCTTACCGGGCAGAGGATCACCCCTCCACTTT

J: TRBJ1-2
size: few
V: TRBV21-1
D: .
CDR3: CASRIQGFCYTF
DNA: TGTGCCAGCAGGATACAGGGGTTTTGCTACACCTTC

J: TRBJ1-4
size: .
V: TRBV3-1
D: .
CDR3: CASSQGGAGEKLFF
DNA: TGTGCCAGCAGCCAAGGTGGGGCGGGTGAAAAACTGTTTTTT

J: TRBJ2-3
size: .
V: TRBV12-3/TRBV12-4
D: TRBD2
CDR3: CASSLPLAASTDTQYF
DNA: TGTGCCAGCAGTTTGCCTCTAGCGGCTAGCACAGATACGCAGTATTTT

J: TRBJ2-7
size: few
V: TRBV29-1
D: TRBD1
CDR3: CSAKQGVSYEQYF
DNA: TGCAGCGCCAAACAGGGGGTATCCTACGAGCAGTACTTC

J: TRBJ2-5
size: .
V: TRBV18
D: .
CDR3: CASSPGFQETQYF
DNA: TGTGCCAGCTCACCCGGATTTCAAGAGACCCAGTACTTC

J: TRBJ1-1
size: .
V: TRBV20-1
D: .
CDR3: CSARKGQENTEAFF
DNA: TGCAGTGCTAGAAAAGGACAAGAGAACACTGAAGCTTTCTTT

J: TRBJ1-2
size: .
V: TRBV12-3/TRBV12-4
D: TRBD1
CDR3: CASRRDSVYGYTF
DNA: TGTGCCAGCAGGAGGGACAGCGTCTATGGCTACACCTTC

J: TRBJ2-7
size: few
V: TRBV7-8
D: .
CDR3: CASSLDGGAYEQYF
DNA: TGTGCCAGCAGCTTAGACGGGGGAGCCTACGAGCAGTACTTC

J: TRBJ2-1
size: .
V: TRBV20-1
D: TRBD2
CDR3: CSARGAAGADEQFF
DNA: TGCAGTGCTAGAGGGGCAGCGGGGGCCGATGAGCAGTTCTTC

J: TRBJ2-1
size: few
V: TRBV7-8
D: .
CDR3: CASRPSRPGEQFF
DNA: TGTGCCAGCAGACCAAGCCGTCCCGGTGAGCAGTTCTTC

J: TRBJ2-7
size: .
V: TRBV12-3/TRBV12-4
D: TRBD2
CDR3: CASSPGGSRDGEQYF
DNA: TGTGCCAGCAGCCCCGGCGGGAGTCGGGATGGCGAGCAGTACTTC

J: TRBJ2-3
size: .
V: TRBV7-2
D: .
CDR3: CASSPGIVTQYF
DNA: TGTGCCAGCAGCCCGGGGATAGTCACGCAGTATTTT

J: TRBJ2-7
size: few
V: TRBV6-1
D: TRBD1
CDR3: CASRATGGDPYEQYF
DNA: TGTGCCAGCAGAGCTACAGGGGGCGATCCCTACGAGCAGTACTTC

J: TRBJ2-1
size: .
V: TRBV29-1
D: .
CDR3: CSVPTPFWVLRSYNEQFF
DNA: TGCAGCGTCCCAACACCTTTTTGGGTCCTTCGCTCCTACAATGAGCAGTTCTTC

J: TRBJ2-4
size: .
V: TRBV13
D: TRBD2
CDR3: CASSLASRGGAKNIQYF
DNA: TGTGCCAGCAGCTTAGCCTCTCGCGGGGGGGCCAAAAACATTCAGTACTTC

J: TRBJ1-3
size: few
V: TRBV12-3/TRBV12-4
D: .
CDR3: CASSPNRALDSGNTIYF
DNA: TGTGCCAGCAGCCCAAACAGGGCTCTCGACTCTGGAAACACCATATATTTT

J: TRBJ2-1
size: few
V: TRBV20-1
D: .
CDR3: CSAADWELGENNEQFF
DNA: TGCAGTGCTGCCGACTGGGAACTAGGAGAAAACAATGAGCAGTTCTTC

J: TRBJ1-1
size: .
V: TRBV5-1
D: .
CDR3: CASSFPDREAFF
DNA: TGCGCCAGCAGCTTCCCAGACAGGGAAGCTTTCTTT

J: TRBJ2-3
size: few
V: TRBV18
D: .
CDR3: CASSQGPTDTQYF
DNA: TGTGCCAGCTCCCAGGGGCCCACAGATACGCAGTATTTT

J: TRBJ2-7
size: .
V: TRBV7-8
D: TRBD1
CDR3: CASSLALRDRKGEQYF
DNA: TGTGCCAGCAGCTTAGCGCTAAGGGACAGGAAGGGCGAGCAGTACTTC

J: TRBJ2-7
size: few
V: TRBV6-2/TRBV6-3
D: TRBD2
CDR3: CASSWLAGSYEQYF
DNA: TGTGCCAGCAGTTGGCTAGCGGGATCCTACGAGCAGTACTTC

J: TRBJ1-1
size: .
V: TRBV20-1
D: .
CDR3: CSAQSGYTEAFF
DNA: TGCAGTGCTCAGTCGGGATACACTGAAGCTTTCTTT

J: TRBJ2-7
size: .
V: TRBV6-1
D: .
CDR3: CASSGALPGVGQYF
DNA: TGTGCCAGCAGTGGAGCGCTTCCAGGGGTAGGGCAGTACTTC

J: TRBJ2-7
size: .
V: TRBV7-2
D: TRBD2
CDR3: CASRRTSPHEQYF
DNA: TGTGCCAGCAGACGGACTAGCCCCCACGAGCAGTACTTC

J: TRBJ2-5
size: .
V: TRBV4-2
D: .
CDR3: CASSQEGASLETQYF
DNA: TGTGCCAGCAGCCAAGAGGGGGCATCCCTGGAGACCCAGTACTTC

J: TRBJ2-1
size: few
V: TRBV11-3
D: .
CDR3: CASTQDNEQFF
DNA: TGTGCCAGCACCCAGGACAATGAGCAGTTCTTC

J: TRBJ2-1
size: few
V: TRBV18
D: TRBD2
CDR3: CASSPLAGEYNEQFF
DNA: TGTGCCAGCTCACCCCTAGCGGGAGAATACAATGAGCAGTTCTTC

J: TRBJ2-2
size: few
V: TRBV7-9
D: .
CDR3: CASSPTGAWTGELFF
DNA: TGTGCCAGCAGCCCCACCGGGGCGTGGACCGGGGAGCTGTTTTTT

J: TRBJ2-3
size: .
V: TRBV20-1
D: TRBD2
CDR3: CSAFVTSGTTDTQYF
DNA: TGCAGTGCTTTCGTGACTAGCGGGACTACAGATACGCAGTATTTT